Listed here are 9 T cell receptor beta chains from one sample, sequenced in a study of cytomegalovirus exposure and HLA in healthy donors. Researchers ran the PCR with 60 Vbeta and 13 Jbeta primers. Only in-frame clones appear in the TCRdb table, and some are missing; sequencing was by immunoSEQ multiplex PCR. The sample lists roughly 190,000 clones, around 90% occurring once. Sequencing was carried out using PBMCs. The source is a woman between 18 and 29 years old in good health and CMV-seronegative.

This chain links TRBV29-1 with TRBJ2-7; weak D call: TRBD1 (6 bases). The germline gives CDR1 SQVTM, CDR2 ANQGSEA. The CDR3 covers 14 residues. V was pared by 7 bases and J by 0 bases, with 16 bases between. In DNA, the CDR3 is TGCAGCGCCATACACTACAGGGACTCCTACGAGCAGTACTTC. Amino acids: CSAIHYRDSYEQYF.

The chain uses TRBV18 and TRBJ2-5; D possibly corresponds to TRBD2 (6 bases). V was shortened by 2 bases and J by 2 bases, with 12 bases between the two germline ends. The CDR3 loop spans 15 amino acids. The germline V gene has CDR1 KGHSH and CDR2 LQKENI. The CDR3 nucleotides read TGTGCCAGCTCACCATTTTCGGGAGCACAAGAGACCCAGTACTTC. Amino acid sequence: CASSPFSGAQETQYF.

The chain is built from TRBV4-1 and TRBJ1-5; 11 bases align to TRBD1. The CDR3 has 15 residues. Germline V gives CDR1 MGHRA, CDR2 YSYEKL. V shed 4 bases, J shed 9 bases, and the junction held 8 bases outside the gene matches. The CDR3 loop is CASSRGRGTGGPQHF. CDR3 nucleotide sequence: TGCGCCAGCAGCCGGGGGAGAGGGACAGGGGGGCCCCAGCATTTT.

This chain joins TRBV28 and TRBJ1-5, with TRBD1 matching over 7 bases. J was trimmed by 6 bases and V by 6 bases; bases with no gene match: 20. The CDR3 has 18 amino acids. The germline CDR1 and CDR2 sequences are MDHEN and SYDVKM. The CDR3 spells CASSLLRQGDTRSQPQHF. CDR3 nucleotide sequence: TGTGCCAGCAGCCTATTGAGACAGGGTGACACTCGCAGTCAGCCCCAGCATTTT. Full variable domain (missing parts from reference TRBV28 and TRBJ1-5): DVKVTQSSRYLVKRTGEKVFLECVQDMDHENMFWYRQDPGLGLRLIYFSYDVKMKEKGDIPEGYSVSREKKERFSLILESASTNQTSMYLCASSLLRQGDTRSQPQHFGDGTRLSIL.

The chain combines TRBV18 with TRBJ1-3; 7 bases are a match to TRBD1. Trimming cost V 3 bases and J 0 bases; bases outside gene matches: 5. Per germline, CDR1 KGHSH and CDR2 LQKENI. The CDR3 is made up of 16 amino acids. The chain's CDR3 is CASSPWDSSSGNTIYF. CDR3 DNA: TGTGCCAGCTCACCGTGGGACAGCAGCTCTGGAAACACCATATATTTT.

V and J are TRBV29-1 and TRBJ2-2, with D possibly matching TRBD1 (5 bases). This CDR3 comprises 15 residues. The germline V gene has CDR1 SQVTM and CDR2 ANQGSEA. V was clipped by 2 bases and J by 1 base, with 11 bases between them. DNA of the CDR3: TGCAGCGTTGAATTGGCAGGGAAGAACACCGGGGAGCTGTTTTTT. Translating it yields CSVELAGKNTGELFF.

The V and J genes are TRBV2 and TRBJ1-6; TRBD1 might be the D (5 bases). CDR1 is SNHLY, CDR2 FYNNEI, per germline. V shed 0 bases and J shed 10 bases, with 13 bases lying between them. The CDR3 has 15 amino acids. CDR3 loop: CASSEAPQAGSPLHF. The CDR3 coding sequence is TGTGCCAGCAGTGAAGCACCACAGGCTGGGTCACCCCTCCACTTT.

The chain recombines TRBV7-8 with TRBJ1-1, with 8 positions matching TRBD1. This CDR3 region has 16 residues. Germline V gene lookup returns CDR1 SGHVS and CDR2 FQNEAQ. The V segment lost 5 bases and the J segment 11 bases; nucleotides outside the gene matches: 19. The CDR3 coding sequence is TGTGCCAGCAGCCTCGAACGTCGCGACAGGGGACAAGGGGCTTTCTTT. Amino acids: CASSLERRDRGQGAFF.

The V and J genes are TRBV9 and TRBJ2-1; 9 nucleotides align to TRBD2. The V gene's germline CDR1 is SGDLS and CDR2 YYNGEE. This CDR3 contains 16 residues. With V trimmed by 3 bases and J by 9 bases, 13 bases remained unmatched. CDR3 sequence reads: CASSADSGTSYGEQFF. CDR3 DNA sequence: TGTGCCAGCAGCGCCGATTCCGGGACTAGCTACGGTGAGCAGTTCTTC.